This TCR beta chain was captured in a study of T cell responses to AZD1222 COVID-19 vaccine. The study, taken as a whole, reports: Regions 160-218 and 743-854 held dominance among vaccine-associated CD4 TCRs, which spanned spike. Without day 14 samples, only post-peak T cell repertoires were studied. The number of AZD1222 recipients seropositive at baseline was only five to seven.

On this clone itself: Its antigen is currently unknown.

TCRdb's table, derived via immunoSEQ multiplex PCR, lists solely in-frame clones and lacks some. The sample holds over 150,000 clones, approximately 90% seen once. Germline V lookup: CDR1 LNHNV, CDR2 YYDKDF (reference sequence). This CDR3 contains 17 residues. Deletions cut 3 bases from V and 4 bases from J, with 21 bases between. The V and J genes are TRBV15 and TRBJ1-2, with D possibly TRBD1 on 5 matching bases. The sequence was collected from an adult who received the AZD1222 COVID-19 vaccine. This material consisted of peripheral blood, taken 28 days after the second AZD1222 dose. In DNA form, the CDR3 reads TGTGCCACCAGCAGTGGGAAGTGGACTGTCAGGGCCTATGGCTACACCTTC. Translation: CATSSGKWTVRAYGYTF.